The 11 T cell receptor beta chains reported below all come from one sample, sequenced in a study of cytomegalovirus exposure and HLA in healthy donors. PCR employed 60 Vbeta and 13 Jbeta primers. Profiled with immunoSEQ multiplex PCR; TCRdb holds only in-frame clones, not every one. The profile shows roughly 100,000 clones, about two thirds of them singletons. Material: PBMCs. The receptors were sampled from a female donor in good health and CMV-seronegative.

The chain combines TRBV5-1 with TRBJ2-5; D might be TRBD2 (6 bases). The DNA end favors TRBJ2-7, so the J call may be wrong. CDR1 is SGHRS, CDR2 YFSETQ, per germline. The CDR3 totals 14 residues. CDR3 in amino acids: CASSSGLLLYEQYF. The DNA for the CDR3 is TGCGCCAGCAGCTCTGGACTACTCTTATACGAGCAGTACTTC.

This sequence joins TRBV6-5 and TRBJ1-5; possibly TRBD1 for D (5 bases). The germline gives CDR1 MNHEY, CDR2 SVGAGI. The V end was cut by 6 bases, the J end by 2 bases, with 14 bases between. The CDR3 runs 15 residues. CDR3 in DNA: TGTGCCAGCAGACCCCCGGGGGTGGGCAATCAGCCCCAGCATTTT. Residues: CASRPPGVGNQPQHF.

The CDR3 loop reads CSVETRDSGANVLTF. The DNA of the CDR3 is TGCAGCGTTGAAACGCGGGACTCTGGGGCCAACGTCCTGACTTTC. This rearrangement joins TRBV29-1 to TRBJ2-6; TRBD2 is a possible D gene (6 bases). The germline CDR1 and CDR2 sequences are SQVTM and ANQGSEA. V shed 2 bases and J shed 0 bases, with 8 bases lying between them. The CDR3 consists of 15 residues.

V usage is TRBV11-1 and J usage is TRBJ2-5; 9 nucleotides agree with TRBD2. Trimming took 5 bases from V and 1 from J; bases not matched to a gene: 5. Germline CDR1 reads SGHAT; CDR2 reads FQDESV (reference sequence). The CDR3 loop spans 15 amino acids. This CDR3 reads CASSPRLAAQETQYF. The CDR3 region has the DNA TGTGCCAGCAGCCCCAGACTAGCGGCCCAAGAGACCCAGTACTTC.

The chain combines TRBV7-7 with TRBJ2-7; 12 bases are a match to TRBD2. The CDR3 loop spans 14 amino acids. Germline loops: CDR1 SSHAT, CDR2 FNYEAQ (reference sequence). V was pared by 5 bases and J by 5 bases, with 4 bases of the junction left unmatched. DNA of the CDR3: TGTGCCAGCAGCCAGACTAGCGGGAGCCACGAGCAGTACTTC. Protein sequence: CASSQTSGSHEQYF. Using reference TRBV7-7 and TRBJ2-7 for the parts outside the CDR3, the full variable domain is GAGVSQSPRYKVTKRGQDVTLRCDPISSHATLYWYQQALGQGPEFLTYFNYEAQPDKSGLPSDRFSAERPEGSISTLTIQRTEQRDSAMYRCASSQTSGSHEQYFGPGTRLTVT.

V is TRBV4-2 and J is TRBJ2-1; 11 nucleotides agree with TRBD1. CDR1 and CDR2 (germline): LGHNA, YNFKEQ. The J segment lost 7 bases and the V segment lost 0 bases, leaving 23 bases of the junction unmatched. This CDR3 has 22 residues. CDR3 residues: CASSQDPGTGGSAGGGWNEQFF. CDR3 nucleotides: TGTGCCAGCAGCCAAGATCCAGGGACAGGGGGGAGTGCGGGAGGAGGTTGGAATGAGCAGTTCTTC.

This clone was detected ten times or more. The chain couples TRBV4-1 to TRBJ1-5, with D unresolved. The V gene lost 0 bases and the J gene lost 0 bases, with 9 bases spanning the gap. This CDR3 has 16 amino acids. The germline V gene has CDR1 MGHRA and CDR2 YSYEKL. The CDR3 reads CASSQDRTYSNQPQHF. The CDR3 DNA sequence: TGCGCCAGCAGCCAAGATAGAACGTATAGCAATCAGCCCCAGCATTTT.

This rearrangement joins TRBV27 to TRBJ2-7; the match to TRBD1 covers 8 bases. Germline CDR1 and CDR2: MNHEY and SMNVEV (reference sequence). The V and J ends lost 4 bases and 4 bases, in that order; junction bases with no gene match: 6. CDR3 length equals 14 residues. The CDR3 DNA follows: TGTGCCAGCAGTTCCACAGGGGGTACATACGAGCAGTACTTC. This codes for CASSSTGGTYEQYF.

The V gene is TRBV7-2, the J gene TRBJ2-3; D unresolved. The CDR3 sequence is 12 residues long. Germline CDR1 SGHTA, CDR2 FQGNSA. V was pared by 4 bases and J by 4 bases, with 6 bases between. The CDR3 DNA reads TGTGCCAGCAGCTCCCGGGCAGATACGCAGTATTTT. Translated: CASSSRADTQYF.

Concerning this clone: No DNA is shown, since the ends of the CDR3 on it are uncertain; the CDR3 is the one TCRdb lists. This chain uses TRBV7-9 with TRBJ2-5; the D call of TRBD2 is as the table states it, not checked on the DNA. CDR1 is SEHNR and CDR2 is FQNEAQ in the germline V gene (reference sequence). The CDR3 length equals 19 residues, ends included. CDR3 loop: CASSFWPRGASGSSYEQYF.

The chain combines TRBV2 with TRBJ2-7; 8 bases line up with TRBD2. Looked up from germline, CDR1 is SNHLY and CDR2 is FYNNEI. V shed 7 bases and J 1 base; nucleotides not matched to a gene: 6. This CDR3 spans 14 amino acids. In DNA, the CDR3 is TGTGCCAGCACCCGGGAGGGGGGGTCCTACGAGCAGTACTTC. As protein: CASTREGGSYEQYF.